The 23 T cell receptor beta chains reported below all come from one sample, sequenced in a study of shared clonotypes between healthy human individuals. Here immunoSEQ multiplex PCR was the method, and the copy in TCRdb shows in-frame clones only, minus some. The sample has 2 million to 2.5 million clones, 95% seen once; the top ten hold about 0.13%. The specimen was naive CD4+ T cells sorted from blood. Subset denoted: CD45RA+ positively selected. The receptors stem from a man younger than 35 in good health.

In regard to this clone: The junction does not match germline at one end; this may be a read error. The V and J genes are TRBV7-7 and TRBJ2-5; D not resolved. Germline V gives CDR1 SSHAT, CDR2 FNYEAQ (reference sequence). CDR3 size: 14 residues. The CDR3 DNA reads TGTGCTAGCAGCCCATCGGGCCCCAAAGAGACCCAGTACTTC. It is translated as CASSPSGPKETQYF.

The chain carries TRBV28 and TRBJ2-7; D gene ambiguous. The CDR3 totals 17 residues. The germline gives CDR1 MDHEN, CDR2 SYDVKM. V was pared by 5 bases and J by 5 bases, with 25 bases between. CDR3 region: CASSPSPKRKGTHEQYF. The CDR3 region has the DNA TGTGCCAGCAGTCCCTCCCCGAAAAGGAAGGGAACTCACGAGCAGTACTTC.

The CDR3 protein is CASSLAMDTEAFF. Here the CDR3 DNA reads TGCGCCAGCAGCTTGGCGATGGACACTGAAGCTTTCTTT. V usage is TRBV5-1 and J usage is TRBJ1-1; D gene ambiguous. Trimming took 0 bases from V and 3 from J, leaving 6 bases between them. Germline CDR1 is SGHRS and CDR2 is YFSETQ. This CDR3 spans 13 amino acids.

The CDR3 loop is CASSKELRARTGFMNTEAFF. The DNA for the CDR3 is TGTGCCAGCAGCAAAGAGCTGAGAGCAAGGACGGGCTTCATGAACACTGAAGCTTTCTTT. This sequence joins TRBV21-1 and TRBJ1-1. TRBV21-1 is annotated as a pseudogene. The CDR3 sequence is 20 residues long.

The J gene is TRBJ2-7, the V gene TRBV5-4; possible D gene TRBD1, 5 bases. CDR3 length equals 14 residues. Germline CDR1 SGHNT, CDR2 YYREEE (reference sequence). The germline V and J ends were trimmed by 3 bases and 5 bases, with 15 bases remaining between them. This chain's CDR3 is CASSYLQVNHEQYF. CDR3 in DNA: TGTGCCAGCAGCTACCTACAGGTAAACCACGAGCAGTACTTC.

The rearrangement uses TRBV13 and TRBJ2-7; 7 nucleotides line up with TRBD1. Trimming took 5 bases from V and 3 from J; bases not matched to a gene: 7. Germline CDR1 is PRHDT and CDR2 is FYEKMQ (reference sequence). The CDR3 is 14 residues long. The CDR3 loop reads CASSPTTGNYEQYF. In DNA, the CDR3 is TGTGCCAGCAGCCCGACGACAGGGAACTACGAGCAGTACTTC.

The rearrangement uses TRBV2 and TRBJ2-2, with 8 bases matching TRBD1. The CDR3 has 14 amino acids. CDR1 and CDR2 from the germline V gene are SNHLY and FYNNEI. The V gene end was trimmed by 6 bases and the J gene end by 4 bases; junction bases not matched to a gene: 4. CDR3 region: CASRMDRATGELFF. For the CDR3, the DNA is TGTGCCAGCAGGATGGACAGGGCCACCGGGGAGCTGTTTTTT.

The chain combines TRBV5-4 with TRBJ2-1; maybe TRBD2 (6 bases). Trimming removed 3 bases at V and 0 bases at J, with 10 bases between. The germline CDR1 and CDR2 sequences are SGHNT and YYREEE (reference sequence). The CDR3 totals 15 residues. CDR3 loop: CASSWGGDSYNEQFF. CDR3 DNA sequence: TGTGCCAGCAGCTGGGGCGGGGACTCCTACAATGAGCAGTTCTTC. Full variable domain (rest looked up from reference TRBV5-4 and TRBJ2-1): ETGVTQSPTHLIKTRGQQVTLRCSSQSGHNTVSWYQQALGQGPQFIFQYYREEENGRGNFPPRFSGLQFPNYSSELNVNALELDDSALYLCASSWGGDSYNEQFFGPGTRLTVL.

The V and J genes are TRBV2 and TRBJ1-5; D might be TRBD1 (5 bases). This CDR3 is built from 13 residues. V was clipped by 8 bases and J by 3 bases, with 11 bases between them. The germline V gene has CDR1 SNHLY and CDR2 FYNNEI. The DNA of the CDR3 is TGTGCCAGCGGAAGAGGGGTCAATCAGCCCCAGCATTTT. Translating it yields CASGRGVNQPQHF.

V usage is TRBV10-1 and J usage is TRBJ2-5, with D possibly TRBD2 on 6 matching bases. CDR3 length: 15 amino acids. The V and J ends lost 6 bases and 2 bases respectively, with 16 bases between them. The V gene's germline CDR1 is WNHNN and CDR2 SYGVQD (reference sequence). CDR3 sequence reads: CASSEGLGFQETQYF. The CDR3 bases are TGCGCCAGCAGCGAGGGACTGGGGTTTCAAGAGACCCAGTACTTC.

This chain uses TRBV19 with TRBJ1-5, with a tentative D call TRBD1 (6 bases). Germline lookup yields CDR1 LNHDA and CDR2 SQIVND (reference sequence). Trimming took off 5 bases at V and 11 bases at J, with 13 bases between the two ends. This CDR3 contains 12 residues. CDR3 residues: CASSAGVGAQHF. The CDR3 nucleotides are TGTGCCAGTAGTGCAGGGGTTGGGGCCCAGCATTTT.

The chain combines TRBV6-1 with TRBJ1-6; unclear D gene. The V end was cut by 4 bases, the J end by 6 bases, with 7 bases between. There are 13 residues in the CDR3. CDR1 and CDR2 from the germline V gene are MNHNS and SASEGT. CDR3 loop: CASSGAGNSPLHF. The CDR3 DNA sequence: TGTGCCAGCAGTGGGGCGGGTAATTCACCCCTCCACTTT.

The V call is TRBV2, the J call TRBJ1-2; a possible D gene is TRBD1 (6 bases). The germline V gene encodes CDR1 SNHLY and CDR2 FYNNEI. This CDR3 region has 20 residues. Trimming removed 6 bases from V and 0 bases from J, with 29 bases in between. CDR3 region: CASRERPRKVGQRSNYGYTF. The CDR3 nucleotides are TGTGCCAGCAGGGAAAGGCCTCGCAAAGTCGGACAGCGCTCTAACTATGGCTACACCTTC.

The CDR3, as DNA: TGTGCCAGCAGAGCCTCCGGGACAGTAACCTACGAGCAGTACTTC. Translation gives CASRASGTVTYEQYF. The chain recombines TRBV6-5 with TRBJ2-7, with TRBD1 matching 7 bases. The CDR3 contains 15 residues. Germline CDR1 is MNHEY and CDR2 is SVGAGI. The J segment lost 2 bases and the V segment lost 6 bases, leaving 10 bases of the junction unmatched.

The chain carries TRBV7-2 and TRBJ1-2; D call uncertain. The CDR3 runs 14 residues. With 5 bases removed from V and 4 bases from J, the gap between germline ends came to 14 bases. Per germline, CDR1 SGHTA and CDR2 FQGNSA. CDR3 coding DNA: TGTGCCAGCAGCCCCCGGACTGCCCCCTATGGCTACACCTTC. It translates to CASSPRTAPYGYTF.

This clone was picked up one time. The gene calls are TRBV2 and TRBJ2-5; no clear D. CDR1 and CDR2 (germline): SNHLY, FYNNEI. V lost 7 bases, J lost 0 bases, and 12 bases lay in between. CDR3 length: 14 amino acids. The CDR3, as DNA: TGTGCCAGCAAATACGACGGGTACCAAGAGACCCAGTACTTC. Its protein product is CASKYDGYQETQYF.

The chain couples TRBV5-4 to TRBJ2-1; either TRBD1 or TRBD2 may fit D (5 bases each). The CDR3 has 16 residues. Per germline, CDR1 SGHNT and CDR2 YYREEE (reference sequence). With 4 bases removed from V and 5 bases from J, the gap between germline ends came to 19 bases. The CDR3 protein is CASSHPGTPIDNEQFF. CDR3 in DNA: TGTGCCAGCAGCCACCCCGGGACGCCAATTGACAATGAGCAGTTCTTC.

A single count supports this clone. The chain carries TRBV5-1 and TRBJ2-3, with 7 nucleotides matching TRBD2. V shed 6 bases, J shed 2 bases, and the junction held 12 bases outside the gene matches. This CDR3 is built from 16 residues. Germline V CDR1 and CDR2: SGHRS, YFSETQ. In nucleotides, the CDR3 is TGCGCCAGCATGGGGCGGGGGACTACTACCACAGATACGCAGTATTTT. It translates to CASMGRGTTTTDTQYF.

The chain has TRBV19 and TRBJ1-5; D is unresolved. The CDR3 totals 16 residues. From germline, CDR1 is LNHDA and CDR2 SQIVND (reference sequence). V was shortened by 3 bases and J by 7 bases, with 19 bases between the two germline ends. The CDR3 DNA follows: TGTGCCAGTAGTATCGGCAGTTCAGCGCCCAGACAGCCCCAGCATTTT. This encodes CASSIGSSAPRQPQHF.

V is TRBV10-3 and J is TRBJ2-2; possible D gene TRBD1, 5 bases. This CDR3 region has 15 residues. V was clipped by 4 bases and J by 2 bases, with 11 bases between them. The germline gives CDR1 ENHRY, CDR2 SYGVKD. CDR3 sequence: CAISVGQTNTGELFF. In DNA form, the CDR3 reads TGTGCCATCAGTGTTGGACAAACTAACACCGGGGAGCTGTTTTTT.

The V and J genes are TRBV29-1 and TRBJ2-1; 8 bases agree with TRBD1. Looked up from germline, CDR1 is SQVTM and CDR2 is ANQGSEA. CDR3 size: 16 residues. J lost 4 bases, V lost 3 bases, and 11 bases had no gene match. CDR3 sequence: CSVDPPGTGKYNEQFF. The CDR3 region has the DNA TGCAGCGTTGATCCCCCCGGGACAGGTAAGTACAATGAGCAGTTCTTC.

This sequence joins TRBV7-3 and TRBJ1-3, with D perhaps matching TRBD1 (6 bases). This CDR3 is 16 amino acids long. Germline CDR1 reads SGHTA; CDR2 reads FQGTGA. With 4 bases removed from V and 0 bases from J, the gap between germline ends came to 13 bases. DNA of the CDR3: TGTGCCAGCAGCTCCGGGACAAGAAACTCTGGAAACACCATATATTTT. It encodes CASSSGTRNSGNTIYF.

The rearrangement links TRBV5-5 to TRBJ1-1; D unclear. Germline V CDR1 and CDR2: SGHKS, YYEKEE (reference sequence). This CDR3 comprises 14 residues. V was clipped by 6 bases and J by 0 bases, with 12 bases between them. The CDR3 region is CASIPEVMNTEAFF. CDR3 in DNA: TGTGCCAGCATCCCCGAGGTAATGAACACTGAAGCTTTCTTT.